The 26 T cell receptor beta chains listed next were all sequenced from one sample in a study of T cell changes during pregnancy in multiple sclerosis. Assay: immunoSEQ multiplex PCR; the TCRdb copy retains only in-frame clones and omits some. The sample has about 52,000 clones; approximately 92% are singletons. The source was CD4+ T cells from peripheral blood mononuclear cells, collected in the third trimester of pregnancy. These receptors were collected from a female donor with multiple sclerosis, enrolled in a pregnancy study.

The chain joins TRBV10-3 to TRBJ2-1; no clear D gene. The germline gives CDR1 ENHRY, CDR2 SYGVKD. V gave up 8 bases and J gave up 2 bases, with 13 bases separating them. This CDR3 has 14 amino acids. CDR3 loop: CAICPGEPYNEQFF. CDR3 sequence (DNA): TGTGCCATCTGCCCAGGTGAACCCTACAATGAGCAGTTCTTC.

This chain connects TRBV7-2 to TRBJ2-7; the match to TRBD2 covers 12 bases. The junction had 6 bases not matched to a gene; V was cut back by 5 bases and J by 4 bases. This CDR3 has 15 amino acids. Germline V CDR1 and CDR2: SGHTA, FQGNSA. The CDR3 protein is CASSQSSGGAYEQYF. CDR3 DNA sequence: TGTGCCAGCAGCCAGTCTAGCGGGGGGGCGTACGAGCAGTACTTC.

V is TRBV5-4 and J is TRBJ2-5; 8 bases map to TRBD2. The germline V gene has CDR1 SGHNT and CDR2 YYREEE (reference sequence). The CDR3 totals 13 residues. Trimming removed 4 bases from V and 5 bases from J; junction bases left unmatched: 4. The DNA of the CDR3 is TGTGCCAGCAGCGTCGGGGGGGCGGAGACCCAGTACTTC. Amino acid sequence: CASSVGGAETQYF.

This rearrangement joins TRBV5-6 to TRBJ2-3; perhaps TRBD1 as D (6 bases). Germline CDR1 reads SGHDT; CDR2 reads YYEEEE. V was shortened by 6 bases and J by 4 bases, with 15 bases between the two germline ends. The CDR3 loop spans 14 amino acids. The DNA for the CDR3 is TGTGCCAGCAACCGTGACAGGTTCGCAGATACGCAGTATTTT. Protein product: CASNRDRFADTQYF.

The V and J genes are TRBV5-1 and TRBJ1-1; TRBD1 agrees at 9 bases. Trimming at V came to 4 bases and at J to 7 bases, leaving 11 bases not matched to a gene. The CDR3 contains 15 residues. In germline, CDR1 is SGHRS, CDR2 YFSETQ. The CDR3 DNA is TGCGCCAGCAGCATAAGTATAACAGGGGGCGGTGAAGCTTTCTTT. It translates to CASSISITGGGEAFF. The whole variable domain, filled in from reference TRBV5-1 and TRBJ1-1, reads KAGVTQTPRYLIKTRGQQVTLSCSPISGHRSVSWYQQTPGQGLQFLFEYFSETQRNKGNFPGRFSGRQFSNSRSEMNVSTLELGDSALYLCASSISITGGGEAFFGQGTRLTVV.

V usage is TRBV7-2 and J usage is TRBJ2-3; maybe TRBD2 (6 bases). Trimming cost V 3 bases and J 2 bases, with 9 bases left between them. This CDR3 spans 14 amino acids. CDR1 and CDR2 (germline): SGHTA, FQGNSA. The CDR3 sequence is CASSLGGYTDTQYF. The CDR3 DNA follows: TGTGCCAGCAGCTTGGGGGGTTACACAGATACGCAGTATTTT.

The V and J genes are TRBV4-3 and TRBJ2-1; TRBD1 matches 7 bases. Germline assignment: CDR1 LGHNA and CDR2 YSLEER. V was pared by 4 bases and J by 7 bases, with 16 bases of the junction left unmatched. The CDR3 sequence is 17 residues long. This CDR3 is CASSRTPTGVWGNEQFF. CDR3 DNA: TGCGCCAGCAGCCGCACCCCCACAGGGGTGTGGGGGAATGAGCAGTTCTTC.

This chain connects TRBV14 to TRBJ2-7; TRBD2 matches 8 bases. V trimming: 5 bases; J trimming: 2 bases; junction bases outside the gene matches: 5. The CDR3 is 14 residues long. Germline V lookup: CDR1 SGHDN, CDR2 FVKESK. The CDR3 bases are TGTGCCAGCAGCATTGAGCGGGGGCCCTACGAGCAGTACTTC. Its protein is CASSIERGPYEQYF. The full variable domain, its missing parts supplied by reference TRBV14 and TRBJ2-7, is EAGVTQFPSHSVIEKGQTVTLRCDPISGHDNLYWYRRVMGKEIKFLLHFVKESKQDESGMPNNRFLAERTGGTYSTLKVQPAELEDSGVYFCASSIERGPYEQYFGPGTRLTVT.

This chain connects TRBV5-1 to TRBJ1-1; TRBD1 matches 7 bases. There are 14 residues in the CDR3. Germline CDR1 SGHRS, CDR2 YFSETQ. V lost 4 bases and J lost 2; bases outside the gene matches: 5. The CDR3 sequence is CASSRDSSNTEAFF. The CDR3 DNA is TGCGCCAGCAGCCGGGACAGCTCCAACACTGAAGCTTTCTTT.

The rearrangement joins TRBV19 to TRBJ1-5, with TRBD1 matching 9 bases. The germline V gene encodes CDR1 LNHDA and CDR2 SQIVND (reference sequence). This CDR3 contains 18 residues. J was trimmed by 0 bases and V by 0 bases; bases with no gene match: 6. CDR3 bases: TGTGCCAGTAGTATAGATCGGGACAGGGCGAATAGCAATCAGCCCCAGCATTTT. Translated, it gives CASSIDRDRANSNQPQHF.

The chain is built from TRBV7-9 and TRBJ1-6, with D possibly matching TRBD1 (5 bases). Per the germline V gene, CDR1 is SEHNR and CDR2 is FQNEAQ (reference sequence). The CDR3 has 17 residues. V lost 2 bases and J lost 7, with 18 bases in between. The CDR3 reads CASSLPLLGGLNSPLHF. CDR3 nucleotides: TGTGCCAGCAGCTTACCCCTCTTGGGGGGTTTGAATTCACCCCTCCACTTT.

This chain uses TRBV6-6 with TRBJ2-1; TRBD2 matches at 10 bases. Losses at the gene ends were 4 bases for V and 9 bases for J; bases not matched to a gene: 12. Germline CDR1 MNHNY, CDR2 SVGAGI (reference sequence). The CDR3 sequence is 16 residues long. CDR3 protein: CASSSPAERGGPEQFF. DNA for the CDR3: TGTGCCAGCAGTTCCCCAGCTGAGCGGGGGGGCCCTGAGCAGTTCTTC.

V and J are TRBV7-3 and TRBJ2-7; D uncertain. Trimming took off 5 bases at V and 3 bases at J, with 17 bases between the two ends. The CDR3 contains 15 residues. The germline CDR1 and CDR2 sequences are SGHTA and FQGTGA. CDR3 nucleotides: TGTGCCAGCAGCCCAGGATTCCCCCTCAACTACGAGCAGTACTTC. Amino acid sequence: CASSPGFPLNYEQYF. The variable domain in full, with the rest retrieved from reference TRBV7-3 and TRBJ2-7, is GAGVSQTPSNKVTEKGKYVELRCDPISGHTALYWYRQSLGQGPEFLIYFQGTGAADDSGLPNDRFFAVRPEGSVSTLKIQRTERGDSAVYLCASSPGFPLNYEQYFGPGTRLTVT.

The chain links TRBV7-3 to TRBJ2-1; 10 bases align to TRBD2. Germline values: CDR1 SGHTA, CDR2 FQGTGA. Trimming at V came to 3 bases and at J to 9 bases, leaving 5 bases not matched to a gene. CDR3 length: 14 residues. The CDR3 loop reads CASSLSGGASEQFF. CDR3 coding DNA: TGTGCCAGCAGCTTGAGCGGGGGGGCATCTGAGCAGTTCTTC.

The chain carries TRBV7-3 and TRBJ1-5; TRBD1 agrees at 7 bases. Germline-derived CDR1 and CDR2 are SGHTA and FQGTGA. With 9 bases clipped from V and 5 bases from J, the junction kept 7 bases outside the gene matches. CDR3 length equals 13 residues. The CDR3 protein is CARRQGAHQPQHF. The DNA of the CDR3 is TGTGCCAGAAGACAGGGCGCGCATCAGCCCCAGCATTTT.

This chain uses TRBV7-2 with TRBJ2-7; D is perhaps TRBD1 (6 bases). The CDR3 covers 13 residues. Germline V gene sequence: CDR1 SGHTA, CDR2 FQGNSA. With 8 bases removed from V and 3 bases from J, the gap between germline ends came to 14 bases. Here the CDR3 reads CASSRQVGYEQYF. The CDR3 DNA follows: TGTGCCAGCTCCCGACAGGTAGGCTACGAGCAGTACTTC. Full variable domain (outside the CDR3, taken from reference TRBV7-2 and TRBJ2-7): GAGVSQSPSNKVTEKGKDVELRCDPISGHTALYWYRQSLGQGLEFLIYFQGNSAPDKSGLPSDRFSAERTGGSVSTLTIQRTQQEDSAVYLCASSRQVGYEQYFGPGTRLTVT.

The chain has TRBV7-2 and TRBJ2-1, with unresolved D. The CDR3 length is 11 residues. V was shortened by 5 bases and J by 4 bases, with 3 bases between the two germline ends. Germline CDR1 reads SGHTA; CDR2 reads FQGNSA. CDR3: CASSTYNEQFF. The CDR3 DNA sequence: TGTGCCAGCAGCACTTACAATGAGCAGTTCTTC.

V and J are TRBV5-1 and TRBJ2-3; 7 bases are a match to TRBD1. Germline CDR1 reads SGHRS; CDR2 reads YFSETQ. The CDR3 spans 16 residues. With 4 bases clipped from V and 2 bases from J, the junction kept 10 bases outside the gene matches. Here the CDR3 reads CASSMGQPLPTDTQYF. The CDR3 bases are TGCGCCAGCAGCATGGGACAGCCCCTACCCACAGATACGCAGTATTTT.

This chain joins TRBV5-1 and TRBJ1-1; TRBD1 matches at 11 bases. The CDR3 totals 16 residues. Germline CDR1 reads SGHRS; CDR2 reads YFSETQ. V was pared by 4 bases and J by 2 bases, with 7 bases of the junction left unmatched. CDR3 loop: CASSNGQGATNTEAFF. The CDR3 DNA is TGCGCCAGCAGCAACGGACAGGGGGCTACCAACACTGAAGCTTTCTTT.

A single count supports this clone. J is TRBJ2-7 and V is TRBV7-6, with 10 bases lining up with TRBD1. J gave up 3 bases and V 1 base, and 3 bases lay outside the gene matches. The CDR3 is 15 residues long. CDR1 is SGHVS, CDR2 FNYEAQ, per germline. This CDR3 is CASSLETGGIYEQYF. CDR3 coding DNA: TGTGCCAGCAGCTTAGAGACAGGGGGCATCTACGAGCAGTACTTC.

The V gene is TRBV9, the J gene TRBJ2-5; D ambiguous. This CDR3 region has 13 residues. The V and J ends lost 2 bases and 2 bases respectively, with 7 bases between them. Germline values: CDR1 SGDLS, CDR2 YYNGEE. The CDR3 sequence is CASSVLGQETQYF. The CDR3 nucleotides are TGTGCCAGCAGCGTCCTCGGTCAAGAGACCCAGTACTTC.

V is TRBV11-3 and J is TRBJ2-1; 7 bases agree with TRBD2. CDR1 is SGHNT, CDR2 YENEEA, per germline. V was clipped by 3 bases and J by 9 bases; unmatched bases: 11. The CDR3 covers 15 residues. The CDR3 protein is CASSFNFGRDTEQFF. CDR3 DNA: TGTGCCAGCAGCTTCAATTTTGGGAGGGATACTGAGCAGTTCTTC.

The chain recombines TRBV29-1 with TRBJ2-3; a possible D gene is TRBD2 (6 bases). The germline V gene encodes CDR1 SQVTM and CDR2 ANQGSEA. The CDR3 is 13 residues long. Trimming took off 5 bases at V and 2 bases at J, with 11 bases between the two ends. CDR3 bases: TGCAGCGTTAGGGACTCCTTCACAGATACGCAGTATTTT. Translated, it gives CSVRDSFTDTQYF.

The chain combines TRBV7-3 with TRBJ2-2, with a possible D match to TRBD2 (7 bases). V was shortened by 1 base and J by 2 bases, with 11 bases between the two germline ends. Per germline, CDR1 SGHTA and CDR2 FQGTGA. The CDR3 covers 16 residues. CDR3 nucleotides: TGTGCCAGCAGCTTAAGGGGGGGGGCCAACACCGGGGAGCTGTTTTTT. Encoded protein: CASSLRGGANTGELFF.

The chain uses TRBV27 and TRBJ1-1, with TRBD1 as a possible D gene (5 bases). The CDR3 has 14 amino acids. The germline V gene has CDR1 MNHEY and CDR2 SMNVEV (reference sequence). V lost 8 bases, J lost 3 bases, and 16 bases lay in between. CDR3 coding DNA: TGTGCCAGCCGGGGGGGTGTGGGATACACTGAAGCTTTCTTT. Its translation is CASRGGVGYTEAFF.

The V gene is TRBV19, the J gene TRBJ2-2; 10 bases align to TRBD2. Germline assignment: CDR1 LNHDA and CDR2 SQIVND (reference sequence). This CDR3 has 14 amino acids. Trimming removed 9 bases from V and 7 bases from J; junction bases left unmatched: 8. The CDR3 region has the DNA TGTGCCAGCAGGCCTAGCGGGGGAGTCGGGGAGCTGTTTTTT. It codes for CASRPSGGVGELFF.